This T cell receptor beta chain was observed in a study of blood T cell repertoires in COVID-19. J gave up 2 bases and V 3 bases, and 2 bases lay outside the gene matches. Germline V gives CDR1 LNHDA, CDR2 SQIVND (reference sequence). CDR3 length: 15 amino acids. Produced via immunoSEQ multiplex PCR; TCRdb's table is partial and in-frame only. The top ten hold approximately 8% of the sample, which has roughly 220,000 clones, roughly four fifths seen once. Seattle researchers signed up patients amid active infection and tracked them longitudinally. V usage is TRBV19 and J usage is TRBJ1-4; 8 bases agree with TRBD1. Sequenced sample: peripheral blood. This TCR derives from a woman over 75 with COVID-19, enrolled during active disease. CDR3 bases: TGTGCCAGTAGTATCAGGGGGCGCACTAATGAAAAACTGTTTTTT. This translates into CASSIRGRTNEKLFF.